The sequence of this T cell receptor (beta chain) was determined in a study of blood T cell repertoires in COVID-19. Germline V lookup: CDR1 SGHVS, CDR2 FNYEAQ. CDR3 length: 15 residues. The trim removed 5 bases at V and 3 bases at J, leaving 6 bases unmatched. Here immunoSEQ multiplex PCR was the method, and the copy in TCRdb shows in-frame clones only, minus some. The sample lists 200,000 to 250,000 clones; around 84% were seen once. Sequences were obtained from peripheral blood. The chain carries TRBV7-6 and TRBJ2-7; 11 bases agree with TRBD1. The sequence was obtained from a man aged 55 to 69 with acute or convalescent COVID-19. The CDR3 region is CASSQTGTGGYEQYF. The CDR3 DNA reads TGTGCCAGCAGCCAGACAGGGACAGGGGGCTACGAGCAGTACTTC.